This entry lists 14 T cell receptor beta chains sequenced from one sample in a study of regulatory T cells in long-lasting Graves disease. Time point of the sample: persistent/refractory GD, antithyroid drugs over 5 years with positive TRAb. Making the TCR library involved RNA that had been extracted from PBMCs. HTBI primers from iRepertoire and Arm-PCR of CDR3 regions yielded the TCR beta libraries. TCRdb analysed the multiplex PCR reads with MiXCR anew, one entry per CDR3 protein. The sample has 390,000 or so distinct CDR3 sequences, roughly 24% seen once. Sample: peripheral blood mononuclear cells (PBMCs), taken when the disease was refractory, from a patient treated with antithyroid drugs. These receptors were obtained from a middle-aged woman with Graves disease.

The chain couples TRBV2 to TRBJ2-3; D is unclear. This CDR3 comprises 13 residues. The V gene's germline CDR1 is SNHLY and CDR2 FYNNEI. The germline V and J ends were trimmed by 6 bases and 2 bases, with 9 bases remaining between them. The CDR3 spells CASRSNPTDTQYF. The CDR3 nucleotides are TGTGCCAGCAGGTCTAATCCCACAGATACGCAGTATTTT.

In this sample, this clonotype turned up many times. The chain employs TRBV12-3 or TRBV12-4 and TRBJ1-1, with D unresolved. Trimming shortened V by 8 bases and J by 1 base, and 14 bases separated the two germline ends. The CDR3 sequence is 14 residues long. The CDR3 DNA is TGTGCCAGCGCGTGGGCGGCACCGAACACTGAAGCTTTCTTT. Translation: CASAWAAPNTEAFF.

The chain has TRBV3-1 and TRBJ2-2; D call uncertain. This CDR3 comprises 15 residues. The germline V gene encodes CDR1 LGHDT and CDR2 YNNKEL (reference sequence). V was cut by 4 bases and J by 1 base, with 10 bases left in between. CDR3 sequence (DNA): TGTGCCAGCAGCCGCGGCGCAAAGAACACCGGGGAGCTGTTTTTT. It translates to CASSRGAKNTGELFF.

This clonotype was seen a handful of times. An end of the junction differs from the germline gene, which may be a read error. This sequence joins TRBV20-1 and TRBJ1-5, with D tentatively TRBD1 (5 bases). CDR1 is DFQATT and CDR2 is SNEGSKA in the germline V gene (reference sequence). The CDR3 extends over 15 amino acids. CDR3 nucleotides: TGTAGTGCTAGAGTCGTCATAGGGGGCAATCAGCCCCAGCATTTT. It specifies CSARVVIGGNQPQHF.

This clonotype has ten or more counts. The CDR3 region has the DNA TGCAGTGCTACGGGACAGTACTACGAGCAGTACTTC. This codes for CSATGQYYEQYF. V gene TRBV20-1 combines with J gene TRBJ2-7, with TRBD1 identical over 7 bases. CDR1 and CDR2 from the germline V gene are DFQATT and SNEGSKA (reference sequence). V lost 4 bases, J lost 3 bases, and 3 bases stayed unmatched. This CDR3 is 12 amino acids long.

Concerning this clonotype itself: A read error may be the cause here, since a much bigger clone is one base away. This chain connects TRBV6-1 to TRBJ2-3; D is unclear. The J call may be incorrect, as the DNA end agrees better with TRBJ1-5. Per the germline V gene, CDR1 is MNHNS and CDR2 is SASEGT. The CDR3 extends over 17 amino acids. CDR3 residues: CASSEELAGGPTDTQHF. CDR3 nucleotide sequence: TGTGCCAGCAGTGAAGAGCTAGCGGGAGGGCCCACAGATACGCAGCATTTT.

Comments on this clonotype: The junction differs from germline at one of its ends, possibly a read error. V gene TRBV27 combines with J gene TRBJ2-5, with D perhaps matching TRBD2 (6 bases). The CDR3 sequence is 15 residues long. Germline CDR1 reads MNHEY; CDR2 reads SMNVEV (reference sequence). The DNA for the CDR3 is TGTACCAGCAAAGGCGGGGCAGGCAGCCAAGAGACCCAGTACTTC. This encodes CTSKGGAGSQETQYF.

The V call is TRBV27, the J call TRBJ2-7; tentative D call: TRBD1 (5 bases). The CDR3 totals 13 residues. Germline lookup yields CDR1 MNHEY and CDR2 SMNVEV (reference sequence). The V and J ends lost 5 bases and 3 bases respectively, with 11 bases between them. This CDR3 is CASSPYTGYEQYF. Written as DNA, the CDR3 is TGTGCCAGCAGTCCCTATACAGGCTACGAGCAGTACTTC.

At least ten counts were recorded for this clonotype. V gene TRBV11-2 combines with J gene TRBJ1-2; D gene unclear. Germline CDR1 is SGHAT and CDR2 is FQNNGV. The V and J ends lost 4 bases and 4 bases respectively, with 16 bases between them. This CDR3 spans 15 amino acids. The CDR3 bases are TGTGCCAGCAGCTCATTAAGGACGGGGATCTATGGCTACACCTTC. It is translated as CASSSLRTGIYGYTF.

The chain uses TRBV7-9 and TRBJ1-1; 7 nucleotides agree with TRBD1. The germline V gene has CDR1 SEHNR and CDR2 FQNEAQ (reference sequence). This CDR3 is 18 amino acids long. With 7 bases clipped from V and 2 bases from J, the junction kept 19 bases outside the gene matches. This chain's CDR3 is CASNYQVADRVRNTEAFF. The CDR3 DNA sequence: TGTGCCAGCAATTACCAAGTGGCTGACAGGGTAAGAAACACTGAAGCTTTCTTT.

This clonotype was seen repeatedly, ten times or more. This sequence joins TRBV20-1 and TRBJ2-7; D possibly corresponds to TRBD2 (6 bases). V was cut by 5 bases and J by 6 bases, with 20 bases left in between. The CDR3 spans 14 residues. The V gene's germline CDR1 is DFQATT and CDR2 SNEGSKA (reference sequence). CDR3 sequence: CSAPQVGGDSEQYF. The CDR3 DNA reads as TGCAGTGCTCCTCAGGTCGGGGGAGACTCCGAGCAGTACTTC.

In this sample, this clonotype turned up a few times. The V call is TRBV27, the J call TRBJ2-7, with 8 bases fitting TRBD1. Trimming cost V 3 bases and J 5 bases; bases outside gene matches: 6. The CDR3 totals 14 residues. Germline assignment: CDR1 MNHEY and CDR2 SMNVEV (reference sequence). The CDR3 region has the DNA TGTGCCAGCAGTTTCTTCCCAGGGGGCAACGAGCAGTACTTC. This sequence encodes CASSFFPGGNEQYF.

As to this clonotype: The limits of the CDR3 on the DNA are not certain, so only TCRdb's listed CDR3 is given. The chain is built from TRBV2 and TRBJ1-5. The CDR3 has 14 amino acids, counting both end residues. Germline CDR1 reads SNHLY; CDR2 reads FYNNEI. Here the CDR3 reads CASSSSRVNQPQHF.

This chain links TRBV5-1 with TRBJ2-1, with unresolved D. Germline V gives CDR1 SGHRS, CDR2 YFSETQ. The CDR3 covers 12 residues. The V gene lost 5 bases and the J gene lost 5 bases, with 8 bases spanning the gap. The CDR3 coding sequence is TGCGCCAGCAGGACTCAAAACAATGAGCAGTTCTTC. Translation gives CASRTQNNEQFF.